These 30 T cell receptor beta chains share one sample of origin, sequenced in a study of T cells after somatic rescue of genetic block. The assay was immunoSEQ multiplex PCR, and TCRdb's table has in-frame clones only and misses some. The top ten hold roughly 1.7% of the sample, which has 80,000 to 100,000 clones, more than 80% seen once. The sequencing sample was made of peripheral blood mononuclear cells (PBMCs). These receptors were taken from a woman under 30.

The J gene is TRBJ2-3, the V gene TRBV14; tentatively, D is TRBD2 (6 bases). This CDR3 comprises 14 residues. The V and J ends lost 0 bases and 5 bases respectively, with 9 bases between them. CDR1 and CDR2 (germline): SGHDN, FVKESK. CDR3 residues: CASSQEVGGDTQYF. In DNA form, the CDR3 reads TGTGCCAGCAGCCAAGAAGTGGGGGGAGATACGCAGTATTTT. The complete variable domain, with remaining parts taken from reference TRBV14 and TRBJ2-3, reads EAGVTQFPSHSVIEKGQTVTLRCDPISGHDNLYWYRRVMGKEIKFLLHFVKESKQDESGMPNNRFLAERTGGTYSTLKVQPAELEDSGVYFCASSQEVGGDTQYFGPGTRLTVL.

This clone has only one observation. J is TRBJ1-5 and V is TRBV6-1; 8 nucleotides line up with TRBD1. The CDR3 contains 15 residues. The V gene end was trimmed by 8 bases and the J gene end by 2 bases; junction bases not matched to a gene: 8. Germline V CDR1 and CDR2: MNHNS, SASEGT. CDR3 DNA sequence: TGTGCCAGCGGGGTCCAGGGGGCAGGCAATCAGCCCCAGCATTTT. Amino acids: CASGVQGAGNQPQHF.

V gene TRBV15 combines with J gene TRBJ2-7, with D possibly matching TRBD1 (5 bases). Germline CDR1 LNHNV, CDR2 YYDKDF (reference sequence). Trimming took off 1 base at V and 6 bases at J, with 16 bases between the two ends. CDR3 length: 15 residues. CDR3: CATSRVGPNPLEQYF. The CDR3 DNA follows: TGTGCCACCAGCAGAGTGGGGCCAAACCCCCTCGAGCAGTACTTC. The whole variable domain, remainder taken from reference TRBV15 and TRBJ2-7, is DAMVIQNPRYQVTQFGKPVTLSCSQTLNHNVMYWYQQKSSQAPKLLFHYYDKDFNNEADTPDNFQSRRPNTSFCFLDIRSPGLGDTAMYLCATSRVGPNPLEQYFGPGTRLTVT.

The CDR3, as DNA: TGTGCCTGGAGTGTACTCGGGGGAACCAAAAACATTCAGTACTTC. This translates into CAWSVLGGTKNIQYF. The gene calls are TRBV30 and TRBJ2-4, with D possibly matching TRBD2 (6 bases). Trimming removed 0 bases from V and 2 bases from J, with 11 bases in between. The CDR3 sequence is 15 residues long. CDR1 and CDR2 (germline): GTSNPN, SVGIG (reference sequence).

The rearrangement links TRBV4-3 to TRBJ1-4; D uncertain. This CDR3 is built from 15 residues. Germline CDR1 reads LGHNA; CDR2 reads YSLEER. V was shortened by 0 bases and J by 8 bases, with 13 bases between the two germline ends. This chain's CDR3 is CASSQDVEGEEKLFF. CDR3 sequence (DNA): TGCGCCAGCAGCCAAGATGTAGAGGGTGAAGAAAAACTGTTTTTT.

The DNA for the CDR3 is TGTGCCAGTAGTCTGAACAGCCCCACAGATACGCAGTATTTT. This translates into CASSLNSPTDTQYF. The chain couples TRBV19 to TRBJ2-3; D is unresolved. Trimming took off 5 bases at V and 2 bases at J, with 11 bases between the two ends. The CDR3 covers 14 residues. Germline lookup yields CDR1 LNHDA and CDR2 SQIVND (reference sequence). Full variable domain (missing parts from reference TRBV19 and TRBJ2-3): DGGITQSPKYLFRKEGQNVTLSCEQNLNHDAMYWYRQDPGQGLRLIYYSQIVNDFQKGDIAEGYSVSREKKESFPLTVTSAQKNPTAFYLCASSLNSPTDTQYFGPGTRLTVL.

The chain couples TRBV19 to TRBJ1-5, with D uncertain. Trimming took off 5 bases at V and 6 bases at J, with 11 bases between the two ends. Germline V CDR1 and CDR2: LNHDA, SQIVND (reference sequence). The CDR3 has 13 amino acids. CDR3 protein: CASSPGVGQPQHF. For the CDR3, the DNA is TGTGCCAGTAGTCCCGGGGTGGGTCAGCCCCAGCATTTT.

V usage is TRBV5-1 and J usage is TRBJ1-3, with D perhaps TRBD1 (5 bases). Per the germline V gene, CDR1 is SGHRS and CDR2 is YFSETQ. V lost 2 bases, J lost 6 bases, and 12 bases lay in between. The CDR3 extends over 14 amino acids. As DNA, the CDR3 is TGCGCCAGCAGCTTAACTGGGGGGGAAAACACCATATATTTT. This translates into CASSLTGGENTIYF.

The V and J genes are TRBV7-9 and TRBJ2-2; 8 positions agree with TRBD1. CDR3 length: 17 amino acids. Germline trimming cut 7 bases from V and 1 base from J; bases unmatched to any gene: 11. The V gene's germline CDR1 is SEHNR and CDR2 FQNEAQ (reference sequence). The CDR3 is CASNHPRGQRNTGELFF. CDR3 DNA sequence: TGTGCCAGCAACCACCCCAGGGGGCAAAGGAACACCGGGGAGCTGTTTTTT.

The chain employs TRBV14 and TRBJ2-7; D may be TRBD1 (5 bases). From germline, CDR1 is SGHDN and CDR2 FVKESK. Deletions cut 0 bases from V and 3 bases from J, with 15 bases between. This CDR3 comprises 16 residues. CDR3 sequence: CASSQEGWGSDYEQYF. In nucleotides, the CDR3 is TGTGCCAGCAGCCAAGAAGGGTGGGGCAGCGACTACGAGCAGTACTTC.

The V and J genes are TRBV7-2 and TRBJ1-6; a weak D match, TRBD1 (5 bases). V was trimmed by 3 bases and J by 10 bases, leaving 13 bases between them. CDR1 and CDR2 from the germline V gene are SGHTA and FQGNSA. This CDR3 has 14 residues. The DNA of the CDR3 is TGTGCCAGCAGCTTGGGGCTCGGGGGGTCACCCCTCCACTTT. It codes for CASSLGLGGSPLHF. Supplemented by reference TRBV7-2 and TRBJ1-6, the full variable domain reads GAGVSQSPSNKVTEKGKDVELRCDPISGHTALYWYRQSLGQGLEFLIYFQGNSAPDKSGLPSDRFSAERTGGSVSTLTIQRTQQEDSAVYLCASSLGLGGSPLHFGNGTRLTVT.

CDR3 sequence: CASSPPGTRNQPQHF. CDR3 nucleotide sequence: TGTGCCAGCAGCCCCCCCGGGACCAGGAATCAGCCCCAGCATTTT. The V gene is TRBV11-2, the J gene TRBJ1-5; D possibly corresponds to TRBD1 (5 bases). Per germline, CDR1 SGHAT and CDR2 FQNNGV. This CDR3 is built from 15 residues. With 5 bases removed from V and 4 bases from J, the gap between germline ends came to 15 bases.

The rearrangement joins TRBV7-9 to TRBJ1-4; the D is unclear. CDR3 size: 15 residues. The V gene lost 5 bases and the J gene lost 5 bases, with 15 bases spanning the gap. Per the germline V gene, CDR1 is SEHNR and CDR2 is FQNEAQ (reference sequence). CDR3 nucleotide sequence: TGTGCCAGCAGCCCCCCGACGGGTCCAAATGAAAAACTGTTTTTT. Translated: CASSPPTGPNEKLFF.

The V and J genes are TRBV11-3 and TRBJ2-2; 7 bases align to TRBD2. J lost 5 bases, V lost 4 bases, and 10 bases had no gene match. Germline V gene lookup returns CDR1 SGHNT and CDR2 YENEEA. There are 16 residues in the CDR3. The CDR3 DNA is TGTGCCAGCAGCTCCCGCGATAGCGGGCCTACCGGGGAGCTGTTTTTT. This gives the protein CASSSRDSGPTGELFF.

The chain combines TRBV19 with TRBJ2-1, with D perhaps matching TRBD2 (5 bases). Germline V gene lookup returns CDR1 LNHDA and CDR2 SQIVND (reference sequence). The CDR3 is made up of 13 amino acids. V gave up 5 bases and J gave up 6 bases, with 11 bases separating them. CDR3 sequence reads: CASSGFRGNEQFF. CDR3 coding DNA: TGTGCCAGTAGTGGATTTCGGGGCAATGAGCAGTTCTTC.

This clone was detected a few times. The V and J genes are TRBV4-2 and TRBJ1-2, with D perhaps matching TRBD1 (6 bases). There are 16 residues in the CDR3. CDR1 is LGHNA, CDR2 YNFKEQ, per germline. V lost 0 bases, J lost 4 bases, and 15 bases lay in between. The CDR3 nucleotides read TGTGCCAGCAGCCAAGATCGTGGGGGCAGGGCCTATGGCTACACCTTC. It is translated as CASSQDRGGRAYGYTF.

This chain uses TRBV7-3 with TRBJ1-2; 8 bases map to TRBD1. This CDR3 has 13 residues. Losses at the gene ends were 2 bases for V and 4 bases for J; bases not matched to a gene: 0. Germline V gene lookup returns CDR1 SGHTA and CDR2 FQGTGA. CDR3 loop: CASSLGQGYGYTF. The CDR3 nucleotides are TGTGCCAGCAGCTTAGGACAGGGCTATGGCTACACCTTC.

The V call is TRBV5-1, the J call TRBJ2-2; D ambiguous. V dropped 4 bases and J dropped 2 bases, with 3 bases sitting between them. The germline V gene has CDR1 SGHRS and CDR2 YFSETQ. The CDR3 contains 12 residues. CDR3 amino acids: CASSTNTGELFF. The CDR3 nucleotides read TGCGCCAGCAGCACAAACACCGGGGAGCTGTTTTTT.

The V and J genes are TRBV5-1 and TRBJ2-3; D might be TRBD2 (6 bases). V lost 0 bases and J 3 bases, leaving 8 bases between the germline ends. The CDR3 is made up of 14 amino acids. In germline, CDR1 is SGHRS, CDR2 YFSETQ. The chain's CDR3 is CASSLGTKTDTQYF. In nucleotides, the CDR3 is TGCGCCAGCAGCTTGGGGACTAAAACAGATACGCAGTATTTT.

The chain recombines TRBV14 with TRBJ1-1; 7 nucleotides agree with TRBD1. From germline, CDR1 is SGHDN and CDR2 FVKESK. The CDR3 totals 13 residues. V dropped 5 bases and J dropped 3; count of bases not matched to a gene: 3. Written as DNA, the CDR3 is TGTGCCAGCAGCGTCCAGGGGGACACTGAAGCTTTCTTT. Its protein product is CASSVQGDTEAFF.

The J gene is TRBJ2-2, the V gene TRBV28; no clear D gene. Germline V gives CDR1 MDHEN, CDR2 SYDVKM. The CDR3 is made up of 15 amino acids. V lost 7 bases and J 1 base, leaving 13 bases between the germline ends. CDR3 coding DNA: TGTGCCAGCACCTGGACGCTAGAGAACACCGGGGAGCTGTTTTTT. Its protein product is CASTWTLENTGELFF.

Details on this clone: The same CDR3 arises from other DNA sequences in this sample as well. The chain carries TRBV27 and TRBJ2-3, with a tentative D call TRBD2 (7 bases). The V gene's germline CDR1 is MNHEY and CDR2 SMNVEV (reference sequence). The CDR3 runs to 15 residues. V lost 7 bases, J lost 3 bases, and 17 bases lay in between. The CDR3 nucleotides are TGTGCCAGCACCCTAGGGGGGGGCCATACAGATACGCAGTATTTT. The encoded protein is CASTLGGGHTDTQYF.

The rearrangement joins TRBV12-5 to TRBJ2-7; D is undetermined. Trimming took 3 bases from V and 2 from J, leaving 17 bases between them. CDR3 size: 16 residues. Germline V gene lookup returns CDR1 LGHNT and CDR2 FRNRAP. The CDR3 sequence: CASGFVITDLPYEQYF. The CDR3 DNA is TGTGCTAGTGGTTTTGTCATTACCGATTTGCCCTACGAGCAGTACTTC.

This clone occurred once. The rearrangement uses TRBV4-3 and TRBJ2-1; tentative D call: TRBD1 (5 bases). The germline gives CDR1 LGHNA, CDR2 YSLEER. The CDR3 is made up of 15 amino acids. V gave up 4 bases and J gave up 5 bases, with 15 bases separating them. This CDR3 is CASSRLRGTHNEQFF. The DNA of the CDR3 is TGCGCCAGCAGCCGGCTAAGGGGAACGCACAATGAGCAGTTCTTC.

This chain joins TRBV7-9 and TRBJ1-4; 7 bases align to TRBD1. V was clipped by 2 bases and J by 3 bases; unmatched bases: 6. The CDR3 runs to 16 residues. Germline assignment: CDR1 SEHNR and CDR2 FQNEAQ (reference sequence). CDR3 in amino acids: CASSLWLGQSNEKLFF. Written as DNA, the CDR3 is TGTGCCAGCAGCTTATGGTTGGGACAGTCTAATGAAAAACTGTTTTTT.

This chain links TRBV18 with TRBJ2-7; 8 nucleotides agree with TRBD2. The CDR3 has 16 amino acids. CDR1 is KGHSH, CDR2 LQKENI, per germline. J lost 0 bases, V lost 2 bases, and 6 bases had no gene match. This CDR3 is CASSPKGSGTSYEQYF. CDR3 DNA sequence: TGTGCCAGCTCACCAAAGGGTAGCGGGACCTCCTACGAGCAGTACTTC.

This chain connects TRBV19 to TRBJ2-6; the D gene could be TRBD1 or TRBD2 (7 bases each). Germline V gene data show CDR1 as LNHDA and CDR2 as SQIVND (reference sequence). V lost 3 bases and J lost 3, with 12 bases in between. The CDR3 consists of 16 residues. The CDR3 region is CASSIRGDSGANVLTF. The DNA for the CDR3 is TGTGCCAGTAGTATCCGGGGGGACAGTGGGGCCAACGTCCTGACTTTC.

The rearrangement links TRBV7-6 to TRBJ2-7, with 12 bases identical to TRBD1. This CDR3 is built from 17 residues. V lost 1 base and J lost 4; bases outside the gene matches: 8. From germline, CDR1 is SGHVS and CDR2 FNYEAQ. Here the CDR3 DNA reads TGTGCCAGCAGCTTAGGGTCAGGGACAGGGGGCATTTACGAGCAGTACTTC. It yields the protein CASSLGSGTGGIYEQYF.

CDR3 in DNA: TGTGCCAGCAGGATTAGCGGGAGTACCTACAATGAGCAGTTCTTC. It specifies CASRISGSTYNEQFF. The V and J genes are TRBV6-6 and TRBJ2-1, with 9 bases matching TRBD2. V shed 6 bases, J shed 2 bases, and the junction held 5 bases outside the gene matches. Germline CDR1 and CDR2: MNHNY and SVGAGI (reference sequence). The CDR3 runs to 15 residues.

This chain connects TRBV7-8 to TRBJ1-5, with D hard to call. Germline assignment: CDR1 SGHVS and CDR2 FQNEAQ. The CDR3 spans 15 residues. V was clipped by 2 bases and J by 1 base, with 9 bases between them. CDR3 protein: CASSLLGQSNQPQHF. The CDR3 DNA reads TGTGCCAGCAGCTTACTGGGCCAGAGCAATCAGCCCCAGCATTTT. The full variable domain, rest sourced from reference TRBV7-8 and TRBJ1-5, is GAGVSQSPRYKVAKRGQDVALRCDPISGHVSLFWYQQALGQGPEFLTYFQNEAQLDKSGLPSDRFFAERPEGSVSTLKIQRTQQEDSAVYLCASSLLGQSNQPQHFGDGTRLSIL.